The TCR beta chain described here comes from a study of Graves' ophthalmopathy and Graves' hyperthyroidism (dated by TCRdb to 2017 to 2018). Background for the entire study: Peripheral blood samples were taken at the time of initial diagnosis, before any treatment was given. The study used signatures of the TCR beta repertoire to tell Graves' ophthalmopathy apart from Graves' hyperthyroidism and to predict which patients would progress to ophthalmopathy. In total, some 140 blood samples were TCR-sequenced: 43 ophthalmopathy, some 72 hyperthyroidism and about 17 hyperthyroidism-to-ophthalmopathy patients. A discovery set of 100 patients (approximately 42 ophthalmopathy, about 58 stable hyperthyroidism) was enrolled to explore V-J signatures distinguishing ophthalmopathy from hyperthyroidism. An independent validation cohort was composed of roughly 18 hyperthyroidism patients and around 16 patients who later progressed from hyperthyroidism to ophthalmopathy. In over 5 hyperthyroidism patients, the T-cell repertoire of thyroid tissue was compared with the T-cell repertoire of blood. After sampling, hyperthyroidism patients received methimazole starting at 30 mg daily, and ophthalmopathy patients received high-dose intravenous methylprednisolone. Paper-wide results and their limitations: Ophthalmopathy was separated from stable hyperthyroidism by the 13-signature model with roughly 90% sensitivity and around 81% specificity in cross-validation and with 80%/75% in the test set. In validation, the model predicted ophthalmopathy progression with about 71% sensitivity and approximately 78% specificity; more than ten predicted patients were CT-confirmed with GO in a median of about 6.2 months. Most expanded thyroid clonotypes with a frequency above 0.001 also appeared in blood, which suggests that blood repertoires may reflect the immune response in the thyroid. Sample size was not statistically predetermined, and group allocation was not concealed from the investigators.

A patient counted as having stable hyperthyroidism if there was no progression to ophthalmopathy within 18 months of follow-up. Hyperthyroidism patients were newly diagnosed, were aged 18 to 65 years, and had a disease duration under 2 months. Patients with other autoimmune diseases, uncontrolled infections, pregnancy or lactation were excluded. Clinical symptoms, serum thyroxine, TRAb, thyroid ultrasound and orbital computed tomography were used for diagnosis. PBMCs were isolated from about 9 ml of fresh peripheral blood by Ficoll-Paque density gradient centrifugation. Total RNA was extracted using Trizol reagent, and RNA quality was checked on an Agilent 2100 Bioanalyzer. TCR beta CDR3 regions were amplified from RNA transcripts for repertoire sequencing. The first round was an RT-PCR using HTBI primers with the Qiagen OneStep RT-PCR kit, and this first round was followed by a second-round multiplex PCR, then size selection and purification. The libraries underwent paired-end sequencing with 100 bp reads on an Illumina HiSeq2000. In the authors' own workflow: SOAPnuke was used for read processing, and reads with adapters, uncalled bases, a mean Phred below 15, or no exact constant-primer or identifier match were discarded. COPE v1.2.5 was used to merge high-quality paired reads. Clonotypes were defined as unique nucleotide sequences and were aligned to IMGT TRB V, D and J references using MiTCR v1.1. The analysis was limited to V-J combinations with a frequency above 0.0001, which together covered 99.2% of repertoires. For each V-J combination, a TCR clonal expansion and chaos score was defined as F50 clonal expansion divided by the chaos observed in the TCRdist matrix. Features were reduced by Welch's t-statistics and random forest to more than 10 V-J combinations, which fed a naive Bayes classifier. The Morisita-Horn index was used to measure how similar the thyroid and blood repertoires were. TCRdb trimmed public reads at Q25 via fastp, called clones via MiXCR and kept in-frame beta chains. For every CDR3 protein sequence, its rows merge into one entry that carries the most common genes and DNA. TCRdb's processing, not the authors' own work, is the source of the V and J calls. The sample table holds some 360,000 distinct CDR3 sequences, of which approximately 17% were seen once. The ten largest clones capture 2.4% of the sample.

CDR1 and CDR2 were assigned from the germline V gene (reference sequence) as GTSNPN and SVGIG. V is clipped by 0 bases and J by 7 bases, and the sequence between their germline boundaries is 7 bases long. CDR3 length: 11 amino acids, cysteine to phenylalanine. Just CDR3 DNA is preserved here, 33 bases in frame from base 1. In its sample, this clonotype was seen many times. Its antigen target is currently unknown. No clone much larger than this one lies a single base away; base qualities are absent. The chain joins TRBV30 to TRBJ2-7, with no confident D gene call. This clonotype was sampled from an adult woman with stable Graves' hyperthyroidism. The sample taken for sequencing was peripheral blood. CDR3 reads: CAWSVSREQYF. The bases read TGTGCCTGGAGTGTATCGCGTGAGCAGTACTTC.